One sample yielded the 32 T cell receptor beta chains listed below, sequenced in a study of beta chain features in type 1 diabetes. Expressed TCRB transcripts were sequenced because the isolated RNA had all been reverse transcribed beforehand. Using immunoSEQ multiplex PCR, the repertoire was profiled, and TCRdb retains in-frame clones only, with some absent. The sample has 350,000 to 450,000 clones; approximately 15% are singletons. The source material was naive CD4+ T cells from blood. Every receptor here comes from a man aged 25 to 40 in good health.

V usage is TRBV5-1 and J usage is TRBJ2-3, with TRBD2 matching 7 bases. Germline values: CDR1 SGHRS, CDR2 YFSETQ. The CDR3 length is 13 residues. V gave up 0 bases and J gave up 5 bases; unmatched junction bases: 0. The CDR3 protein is CASSLAGGDTQYF. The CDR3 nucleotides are TGCGCCAGCAGCTTGGCGGGAGGAGATACGCAGTATTTT. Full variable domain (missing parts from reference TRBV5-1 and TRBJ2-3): KAGVTQTPRYLIKTRGQQVTLSCSPISGHRSVSWYQQTPGQGLQFLFEYFSETQRNKGNFPGRFSGRQFSNSRSEMNVSTLELGDSALYLCASSLAGGDTQYFGPGTRLTVL.

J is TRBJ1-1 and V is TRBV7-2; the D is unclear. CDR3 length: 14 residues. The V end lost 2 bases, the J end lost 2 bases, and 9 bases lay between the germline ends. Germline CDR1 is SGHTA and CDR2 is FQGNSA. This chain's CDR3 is CASSLLRGNTEAFF. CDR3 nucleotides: TGTGCCAGCAGCTTACTCCGTGGTAACACTGAAGCTTTCTTT. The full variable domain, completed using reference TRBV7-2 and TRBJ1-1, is GAGVSQSPSNKVTEKGKDVELRCDPISGHTALYWYRQSLGQGLEFLIYFQGNSAPDKSGLPSDRFSAERTGGSVSTLTIQRTQQEDSAVYLCASSLLRGNTEAFFGQGTRLTVV.

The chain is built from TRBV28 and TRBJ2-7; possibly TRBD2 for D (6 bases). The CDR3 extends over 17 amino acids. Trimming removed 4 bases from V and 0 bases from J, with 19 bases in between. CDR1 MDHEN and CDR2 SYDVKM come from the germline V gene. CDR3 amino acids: CASSWGWRGPSSYEQYV. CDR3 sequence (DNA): TGTGCCAGCAGTTGGGGGTGGAGGGGCCCAAGCTCCTACGAGCAGTACGTC.

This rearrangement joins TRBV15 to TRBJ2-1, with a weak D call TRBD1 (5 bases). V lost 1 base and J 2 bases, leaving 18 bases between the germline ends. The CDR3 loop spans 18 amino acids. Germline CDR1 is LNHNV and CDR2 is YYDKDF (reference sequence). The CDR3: CATSRVAGHSSTYNEQFF. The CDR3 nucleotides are TGTGCCACCAGCAGAGTCGCAGGGCATTCGTCTACCTACAATGAGCAGTTCTTC.

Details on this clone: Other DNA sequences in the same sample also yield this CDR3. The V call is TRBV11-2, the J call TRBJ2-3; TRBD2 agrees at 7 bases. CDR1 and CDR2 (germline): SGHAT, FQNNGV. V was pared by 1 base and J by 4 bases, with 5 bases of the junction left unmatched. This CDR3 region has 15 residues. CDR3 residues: CASSLVAGAADTQYF. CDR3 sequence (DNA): TGTGCCAGCAGCTTAGTGGCGGGAGCTGCAGATACGCAGTATTTT.

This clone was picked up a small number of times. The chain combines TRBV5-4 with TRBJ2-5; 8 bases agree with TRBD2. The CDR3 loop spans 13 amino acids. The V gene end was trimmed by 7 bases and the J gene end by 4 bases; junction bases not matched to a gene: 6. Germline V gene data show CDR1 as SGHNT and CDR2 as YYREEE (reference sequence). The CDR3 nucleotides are TGTGCCAGCGGGACGGGAGGGACAGAGACCCAGTACTTC. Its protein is CASGTGGTETQYF. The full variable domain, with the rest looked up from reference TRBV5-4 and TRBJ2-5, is ETGVTQSPTHLIKTRGQQVTLRCSSQSGHNTVSWYQQALGQGPQFIFQYYREEENGRGNFPPRFSGLQFPNYSSELNVNALELDDSALYLCASGTGGTETQYFGPGTRLLVL.

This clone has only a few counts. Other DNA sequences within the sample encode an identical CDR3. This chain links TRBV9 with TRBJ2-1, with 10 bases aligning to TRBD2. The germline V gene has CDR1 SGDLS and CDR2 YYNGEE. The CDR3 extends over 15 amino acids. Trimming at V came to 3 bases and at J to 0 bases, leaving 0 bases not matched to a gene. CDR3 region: CASSASGSSYNEQFF. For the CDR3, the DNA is TGTGCCAGCAGCGCTAGCGGGAGCTCCTACAATGAGCAGTTCTTC. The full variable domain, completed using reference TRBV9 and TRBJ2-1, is DSGVTQTPKHLITATGQRVTLRCSPRSGDLSVYWYQQSLDQGLQFLIQYYNGEERAKGNILERFSAQQFPDLHSELNLSSLELGDSALYFCASSASGSSYNEQFFGPGTRLTVL.

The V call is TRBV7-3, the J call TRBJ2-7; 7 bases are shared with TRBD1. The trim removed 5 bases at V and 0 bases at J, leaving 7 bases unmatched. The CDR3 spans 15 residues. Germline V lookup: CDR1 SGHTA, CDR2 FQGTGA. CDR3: CASSPTGANSYEQYV. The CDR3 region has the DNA TGTGCCAGCAGCCCCACAGGGGCCAACTCCTACGAGCAGTACGTC.

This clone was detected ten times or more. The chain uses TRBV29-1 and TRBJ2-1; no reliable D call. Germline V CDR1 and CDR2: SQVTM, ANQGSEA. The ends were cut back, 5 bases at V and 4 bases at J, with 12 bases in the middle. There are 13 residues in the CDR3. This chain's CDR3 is CSVSEGSYNEQFF. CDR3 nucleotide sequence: TGCAGCGTTTCTGAAGGTAGTTACAATGAGCAGTTCTTC.

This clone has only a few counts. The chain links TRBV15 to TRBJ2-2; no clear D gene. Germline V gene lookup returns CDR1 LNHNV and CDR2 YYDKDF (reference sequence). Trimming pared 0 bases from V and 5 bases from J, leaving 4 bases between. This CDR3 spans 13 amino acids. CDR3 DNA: TGTGCCACCAGCAGAGAGAGGACCGGGGAGCTGTTTTTT. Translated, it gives CATSRERTGELFF.

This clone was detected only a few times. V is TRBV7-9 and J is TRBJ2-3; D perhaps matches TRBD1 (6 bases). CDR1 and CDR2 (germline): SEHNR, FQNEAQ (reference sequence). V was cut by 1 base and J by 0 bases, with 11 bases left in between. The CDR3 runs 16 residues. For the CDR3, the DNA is TGTGCCAGCAGCTTAGATGCGACAGGCAGCACAGATACGCAGTATTTT. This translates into CASSLDATGSTDTQYF.

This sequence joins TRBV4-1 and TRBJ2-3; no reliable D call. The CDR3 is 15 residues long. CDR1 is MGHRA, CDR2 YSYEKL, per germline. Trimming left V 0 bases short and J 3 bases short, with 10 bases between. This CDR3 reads CASSQDVVGTDTQYF. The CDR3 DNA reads TGCGCCAGCAGCCAAGATGTGGTGGGGACAGATACGCAGTATTTT.

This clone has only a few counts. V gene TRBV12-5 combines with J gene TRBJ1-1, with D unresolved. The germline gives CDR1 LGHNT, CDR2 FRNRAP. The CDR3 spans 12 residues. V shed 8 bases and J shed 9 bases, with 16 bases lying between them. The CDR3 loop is CASRRGLSKAFF. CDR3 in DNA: TGTGCTAGTCGGCGAGGACTCTCAAAAGCTTTCTTT.

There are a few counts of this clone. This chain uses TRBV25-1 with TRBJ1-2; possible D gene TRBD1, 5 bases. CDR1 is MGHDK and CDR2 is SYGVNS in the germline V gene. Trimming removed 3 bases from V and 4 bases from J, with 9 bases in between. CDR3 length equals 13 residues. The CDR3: CASSDSTVYGYTF. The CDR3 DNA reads TGTGCCAGCAGTGACTCGACAGTCTATGGCTACACCTTC.

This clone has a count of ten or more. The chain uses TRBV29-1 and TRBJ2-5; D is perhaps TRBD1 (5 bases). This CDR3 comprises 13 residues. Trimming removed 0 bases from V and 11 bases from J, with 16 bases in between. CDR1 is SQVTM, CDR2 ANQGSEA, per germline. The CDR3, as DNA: TGCAGCGTTGAAGATCGAATAGATGGGGCTCAGTACTTC. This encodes CSVEDRIDGAQYF.

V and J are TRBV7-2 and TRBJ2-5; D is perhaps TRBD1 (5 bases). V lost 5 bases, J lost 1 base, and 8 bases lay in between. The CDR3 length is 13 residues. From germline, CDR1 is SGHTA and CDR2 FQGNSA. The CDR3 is CASSRGVQETQYF. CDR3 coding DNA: TGTGCCAGCAGCAGGGGTGTCCAAGAGACCCAGTACTTC.

In DNA, the CDR3 is TGTGCCATCAATGACAGGGGGAAAAACATTCAGTACTTC. Translating gives CAINDRGKNIQYF. The V and J genes are TRBV27 and TRBJ2-4; 9 nucleotides match TRBD1. The CDR3 runs to 13 residues. V shed 10 bases, J shed 4 bases, and the junction held 5 bases outside the gene matches. Germline V lookup: CDR1 MNHEY, CDR2 SMNVEV (reference sequence).

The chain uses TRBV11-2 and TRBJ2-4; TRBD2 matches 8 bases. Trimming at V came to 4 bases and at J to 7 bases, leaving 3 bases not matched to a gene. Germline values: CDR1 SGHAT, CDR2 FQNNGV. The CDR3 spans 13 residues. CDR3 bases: TGTGCCAGCAGCTCAAGCGGGAGTAACATTCAGTACTTC. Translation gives CASSSSGSNIQYF. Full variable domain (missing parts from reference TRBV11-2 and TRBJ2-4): EAGVAQSPRYKIIEKRQSVAFWCNPISGHATLYWYQQILGQGPKLLIQFQNNGVVDDSQLPKDRFSAERLKGVDSTLKIQPAKLEDSAVYLCASSSSGSNIQYFGAGTRLSVL.

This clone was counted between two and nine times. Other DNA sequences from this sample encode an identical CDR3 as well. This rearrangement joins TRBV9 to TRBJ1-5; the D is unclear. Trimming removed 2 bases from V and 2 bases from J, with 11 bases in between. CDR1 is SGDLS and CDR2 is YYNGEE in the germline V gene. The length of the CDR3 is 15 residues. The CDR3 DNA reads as TGTGCCAGCAGCGTGGGTGGAACGGGCAATCAGCCCCAGCATTTT. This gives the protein CASSVGGTGNQPQHF.

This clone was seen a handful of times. CDR3 region: CASSLGRSTDTQYF. CDR3 sequence (DNA): TGTGCCAGCAGCTTGGGCAGAAGCACAGATACGCAGTATTTT. V is TRBV7-2 and J is TRBJ2-3; D is ambiguous. Germline assignment: CDR1 SGHTA and CDR2 FQGNSA. V was trimmed by 3 bases and J by 0 bases, leaving 7 bases between them. This CDR3 has 14 residues.

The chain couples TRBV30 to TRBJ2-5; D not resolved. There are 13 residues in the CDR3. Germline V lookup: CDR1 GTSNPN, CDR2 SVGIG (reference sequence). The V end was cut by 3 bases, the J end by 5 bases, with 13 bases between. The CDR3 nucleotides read TGTGCCTGGAGCGGTAGTACGCTCGAGACCCAGTACTTC. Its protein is CAWSGSTLETQYF.

CDR3: CASSPDRRLHEQYF. CDR3 bases: TGTGCCAGCAGCCCGGACAGGCGCTTACACGAGCAGTACTTC. J is TRBJ2-5 and V is TRBV7-2, with TRBD1 matching over 7 bases. The J call could be wrong; TRBJ2-7 is a better fit for the DNA end. The CDR3 loop spans 14 amino acids. Germline values: CDR1 SGHTA, CDR2 FQGNSA.

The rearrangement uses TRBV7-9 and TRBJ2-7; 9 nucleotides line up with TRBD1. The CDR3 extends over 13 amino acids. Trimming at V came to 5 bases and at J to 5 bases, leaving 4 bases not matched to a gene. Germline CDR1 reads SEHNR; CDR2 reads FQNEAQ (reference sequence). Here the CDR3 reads CASSPGTGHEQYF. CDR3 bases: TGTGCCAGCAGCCCCGGGACAGGGCACGAGCAGTACTTC.

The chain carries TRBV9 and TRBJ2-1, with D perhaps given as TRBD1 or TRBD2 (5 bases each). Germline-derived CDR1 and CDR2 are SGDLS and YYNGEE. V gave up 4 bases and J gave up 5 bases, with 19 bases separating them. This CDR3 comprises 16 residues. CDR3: CASSLRSGSLDNEQFF. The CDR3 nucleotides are TGTGCCAGCAGCCTTCGATCAGGGAGTTTAGACAATGAGCAGTTCTTC.

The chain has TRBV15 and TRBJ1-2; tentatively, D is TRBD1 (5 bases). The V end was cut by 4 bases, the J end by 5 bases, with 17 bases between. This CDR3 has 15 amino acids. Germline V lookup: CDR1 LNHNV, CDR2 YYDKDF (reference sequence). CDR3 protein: CATSTGGTGDYGYTF. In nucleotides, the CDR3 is TGTGCCACCAGCACGGGTGGGACCGGGGATTATGGCTACACCTTC.

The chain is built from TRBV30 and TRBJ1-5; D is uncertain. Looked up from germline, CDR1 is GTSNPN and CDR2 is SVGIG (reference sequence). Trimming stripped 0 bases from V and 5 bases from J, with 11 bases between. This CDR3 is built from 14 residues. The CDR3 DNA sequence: TGTGCCTGGAGTGTACGTGCCCGCGATCAGCCCCAGCATTTT. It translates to CAWSVRARDQPQHF.

CDR3 region: CASSLRSERETQYF. CDR3 nucleotide sequence: TGTGCCAGCAGCTTACGGTCGGAGCGGGAGACCCAGTACTTC. The chain uses TRBV13 and TRBJ2-5, with a tentative D call TRBD2 (5 bases). V dropped 2 bases and J dropped 5 bases, with 12 bases sitting between them. Germline assignment: CDR1 PRHDT and CDR2 FYEKMQ (reference sequence). The CDR3 has 14 residues.

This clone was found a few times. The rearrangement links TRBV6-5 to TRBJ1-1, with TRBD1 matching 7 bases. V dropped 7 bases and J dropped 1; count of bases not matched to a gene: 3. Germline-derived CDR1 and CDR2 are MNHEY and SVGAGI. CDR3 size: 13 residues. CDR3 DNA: TGTGCCAGCATTGGGACAGAGAACACTGAAGCTTTCTTT. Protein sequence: CASIGTENTEAFF.

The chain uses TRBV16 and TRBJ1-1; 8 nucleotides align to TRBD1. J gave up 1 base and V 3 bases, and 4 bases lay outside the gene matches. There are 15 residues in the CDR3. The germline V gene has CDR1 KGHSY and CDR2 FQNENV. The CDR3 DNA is TGTGCCAGCAGCCAGTTCCAGGGGGCGAACACTGAAGCTTTCTTT. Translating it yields CASSQFQGANTEAFF. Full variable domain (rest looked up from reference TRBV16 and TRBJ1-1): GEEVAQTPKHLVRGEGQKAKLYCAPIKGHSYVFWYQQVLKNEFKFLISFQNENVFDETGMPKERFSAKCLPNSPCSLEIQATKLEDSAVYFCASSQFQGANTEAFFGQGTRLTVV.

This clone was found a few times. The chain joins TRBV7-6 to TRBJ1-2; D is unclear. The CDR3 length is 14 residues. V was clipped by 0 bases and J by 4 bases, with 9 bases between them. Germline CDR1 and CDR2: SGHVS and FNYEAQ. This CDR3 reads CASSLAQGSYGYTF. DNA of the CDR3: TGTGCCAGCAGCTTAGCTCAAGGGTCCTATGGCTACACCTTC.

CDR3 nucleotides: TGTGCCAGCAGCCCCTCAAGGGCGGGCACAGATACGCAGTATTTT. Residues: CASSPSRAGTDTQYF. The chain joins TRBV9 to TRBJ2-3, with D hard to call. The CDR3 length is 15 residues. V shed 4 bases and J shed 1 base, with 13 bases lying between them. CDR1 is SGDLS and CDR2 is YYNGEE in the germline V gene. The full variable domain, in which reference TRBV9 and TRBJ2-3 provide the parts outside the CDR3, is DSGVTQTPKHLITATGQRVTLRCSPRSGDLSVYWYQQSLDQGLQFLIQYYNGEERAKGNILERFSAQQFPDLHSELNLSSLELGDSALYFCASSPSRAGTDTQYFGPGTRLTVL.

CDR3 residues: CASSHTGTSGSNEQFF. The CDR3 region has the DNA TGTGCCAGCAGTCATACCGGGACTAGCGGGAGTAATGAGCAGTTCTTC. The chain recombines TRBV6-4 with TRBJ2-1, with 14 bases aligning to TRBD2. Trimming removed 5 bases from V and 7 bases from J; junction bases left unmatched: 7. The V gene's germline CDR1 is MRHNA and CDR2 SNTAGT. The CDR3 sequence is 16 residues long.